This TCR beta chain was retrieved from a study of regulatory T cells in long-lasting Graves disease. Whole-study context: For under 3 months, newly diagnosed Graves' patients had been taking antithyroid drugs. Study-wide results and caveats: Persistent Graves' patients showed a TCR diversity that was lower than that of newly diagnosed ones.

CDR3-region Arm-PCR and iRepertoire HTBI primers produced the TCR beta libraries. TCRdb itself ran the multiplex PCR reads through MiXCR, one entry per CDR3 protein. The table includes fewer than 650,000 distinct CDR3 sequences, roughly 15% detected once. Time point reported: newly diagnosed GD, antithyroid drugs for less than 3 months. With RNA extracted from PBMCs as input, the TCR library was made. The CDR3 is made up of 13 amino acids. With 8 bases clipped from V and 5 bases from J, the junction kept 10 bases outside the gene matches. Per germline, CDR1 GTSNPN and CDR2 SVGIG (reference sequence). This clonotype turned up a few times. As yet, its antigen is unknown. These data were also reused for a study on T cells in Graves' hyperthyroidism and ophthalmopathy.

The origin of this receptor is a woman aged 25 to 39 with Graves disease. The sequences come from peripheral blood mononuclear cells (PBMCs), collected at new diagnosis, from a patient treated with antithyroid drugs. The chain joins TRBV30 to TRBJ2-5; TRBD2 aligns across 8 bases. CDR3 region: CATRLAGRETQYF. The CDR3 DNA reads TGTGCCACCCGCTTAGCGGGAAGGGAGACCCAGTACTTC.